The sequence of this T cell receptor beta chain was determined in a study of blood T cell repertoires in COVID-19. The overall study: Sources were T cells, B-cell-depleted T cells, or PBMCs; the material itself was cDNA or gDNA.

In the authors' methods: Reference gene primer amplification yielded estimated nucleated cell counts. Data came from immunoSEQ multiplex PCR; TCRdb stores just in-frame clones and leaves some out. V and J calls and clone size are given by that table; D and trimming were obtained from the DNA. The table records fewer than 250,000 clones, roughly 84% of them present only once. CDR3 size: 18 residues. Per germline, CDR1 LGHNT and CDR2 FRNRAP. V dropped 1 base and J dropped 5 bases, with 20 bases sitting between them. This sequence originates from a woman aged 40 to 49 who had recovered from COVID-19. Sequencing was done on a sample of PBMCs or T cells enriched from blood (not recorded which). The chain recombines TRBV12-5 with TRBJ2-2; possibly TRBD1 for D (6 bases). CDR3 DNA: TGTGCTAGTGGTTTGGCCCACCTACAGGGTAGCAGTACCGGGGAGCTGTTTTTT. Translation: CASGLAHLQGSSTGELFF. Supplemented by reference TRBV12-5 and TRBJ2-2, the full variable domain reads DARVTQTPRHKVTEMGQEVTMRCQPILGHNTVFWYRQTMMQGLELLAYFRNRAPLDDSGMPKDRFSAEMPDATLATLKIQPSEPRDSAVYFCASGLAHLQGSSTGELFFGEGSRLTVL.